This note documents a single T cell receptor beta chain sequence. Its antigen is as yet unknown. The sample originates from a study of T cells in Graves' hyperthyroidism and ophthalmopathy. Background on the study: Prior to any treatment, at the point of initial diagnosis, peripheral blood was collected. Findings and caveats of the study: Clonotypes that were expanded in thyroid above 0.001 mostly appeared in blood too.

The CDR3 is 14 residues long. The germline CDR1 and CDR2 sequences are LGHNT and FRNRAP. V shed 0 bases and J shed 9 bases, with 12 bases lying between them. TCR beta CDR3 sequences were amplified from RNA transcripts. During a first-round RT-PCR of the TCR CDR3, the HTBI primer set was used. MiXCR, applied by TCRdb to the multiplex PCR reads, yields one record per CDR3 protein. Of under 400,000 distinct CDR3 sequences listed, just under 25% are singletons. V gene TRBV12-5 combines with J gene TRBJ2-1; tentative D call: TRBD1 (6 bases). Sequenced: blood. The TCR originated in a man aged 50-59 years with Graves' hyperthyroidism. In nucleotides, the CDR3 is TGTGCTAGTGGTTTGGTTTTAGGGGGTCCTGAGCAGTTCTTC. The encoded protein is CASGLVLGGPEQFF. The complete variable domain, with remaining parts taken from reference TRBV12-5 and TRBJ2-1, reads DARVTQTPRHKVTEMGQEVTMRCQPILGHNTVFWYRQTMMQGLELLAYFRNRAPLDDSGMPKDRFSAEMPDATLATLKIQPSEPRDSAVYFCASGLVLGGPEQFFGPGTRLTVL.